The 22 T cell receptor beta chains below come from one sample, sequenced in a study of T cell responses to AZD1222 COVID-19 vaccine. Repertoires were generated with immunoSEQ multiplex PCR, while TCRdb's copy carries only in-frame clones and drops some. The table has some 120,000 clones, about 90% seen once. The material sequenced was peripheral blood, taken on day 0 of AZD1222 vaccination. The receptors originated from an adult in good health.

The genes are TRBV25-1 and TRBJ1-2; TRBD1 matches 9 bases. CDR1 and CDR2 from the germline V gene are MGHDK and SYGVNS. The CDR3 length is 15 residues. J was trimmed by 7 bases and V by 3 bases; bases with no gene match: 9. The CDR3 protein is CASSDFEQGASGYTF. CDR3 in DNA: TGTGCCAGCAGTGATTTTGAACAGGGGGCGTCTGGCTACACCTTC.

The chain uses TRBV15 and TRBJ1-4; D possibly corresponds to TRBD1 (5 bases). CDR1 is LNHNV and CDR2 is YYDKDF in the germline V gene (reference sequence). The CDR3 is 13 amino acids. Trimming removed 5 bases from V and 8 bases from J, with 12 bases in between. CDR3 amino acids: CATSATGGEKLFF. CDR3 DNA sequence: TGTGCCACCAGCGCCACCGGGGGGGAAAAACTGTTTTTT.

The chain carries TRBV7-9 and TRBJ1-6; the D gene is possibly TRBD1 (6 bases). There are 15 residues in the CDR3. The V gene's germline CDR1 is SEHNR and CDR2 FQNEAQ (reference sequence). V shed 5 bases and J shed 7 bases, with 15 bases lying between them. The CDR3 DNA sequence: TGTGCCAGCAGCGGCCAGGGGAGCGGGAATTCACCCCTCCACTTT. Its translation: CASSGQGSGNSPLHF.

The chain uses TRBV20-1 and TRBJ2-7, with D possibly TRBD1 on 5 matching bases. The CDR3 length is 11 residues. V lost 6 bases and J 3 bases, leaving 9 bases between the germline ends. Per the germline V gene, CDR1 is DFQATT and CDR2 is SNEGSKA (reference sequence). The CDR3 here is CSAGQSYEQYF. DNA of the CDR3: TGCAGTGCCGGACAAAGCTACGAGCAGTACTTC.

This sequence joins TRBV5-5 and TRBJ1-1; no reliable D call. V gave up 4 bases and J gave up 2 bases, with 15 bases separating them. The germline V gene encodes CDR1 SGHKS and CDR2 YYEKEE (reference sequence). This CDR3 has 15 amino acids. CDR3 amino acids: CASSKTTVPNTEAFF. The CDR3 DNA reads as TGTGCCAGCAGCAAAACAACAGTCCCCAACACTGAAGCTTTCTTT.

The gene calls are TRBV6-2 or TRBV6-3 and TRBJ2-7, with D possibly being TRBD2 (6 bases). CDR3 length: 13 amino acids. Germline-derived CDR1 and CDR2 are MNHEY and SVGEGT. The germline V and J ends were trimmed by 5 bases and 6 bases, with 14 bases remaining between them. CDR3 nucleotides: TGTGCCAGCAGTATTGGACTATGGAGCGAGCAGTACTTC. It codes for CASSIGLWSEQYF.

Notes on this clone: Within the sample, other DNA sequences also encode this same CDR3. The chain uses TRBV4-1 and TRBJ1-5, with D uncertain. Trimming took off 1 base at V and 8 bases at J, with 12 bases between the two ends. Germline V gene sequence: CDR1 MGHRA, CDR2 YSYEKL. This CDR3 is built from 14 residues. CDR3 region: CASSQVAGGKPQHF. DNA for the CDR3: TGCGCCAGCAGCCAAGTTGCCGGAGGAAAGCCCCAGCATTTT.

J is TRBJ1-5 and V is TRBV2; D is ambiguous. Germline assignment: CDR1 SNHLY and CDR2 FYNNEI. Trimming took off 2 bases at V and 0 bases at J, with 5 bases between the two ends. CDR3 length: 14 residues. CDR3 amino acids: CASSELHSNQPQHF. For the CDR3, the DNA is TGTGCCAGCAGTGAACTTCATAGCAATCAGCCCCAGCATTTT.

The chain employs TRBV2 and TRBJ1-5; D remains unclear. This CDR3 contains 13 residues. With 4 bases removed from V and 4 bases from J, the gap between germline ends came to 8 bases. Germline V CDR1 and CDR2: SNHLY, FYNNEI. The CDR3: CASSVSGNQPQHF. The CDR3 bases are TGTGCCAGCAGTGTGTCGGGGAATCAGCCCCAGCATTTT.

This rearrangement joins TRBV12-3 or TRBV12-4 to TRBJ1-1; 7 nucleotides agree with TRBD1. This CDR3 has 13 amino acids. The J segment lost 6 bases and the V segment lost 5 bases, leaving 6 bases of the junction unmatched. DNA of the CDR3: TGTGCCAGCAGTGTCAGGGGGTTCGCTGAAGCTTTCTTT. Translating it yields CASSVRGFAEAFF.

In its sample, this clone was seen once. V is TRBV5-5 and J is TRBJ2-4; tentative D call: TRBD1 (6 bases). This CDR3 comprises 17 residues. The germline CDR1 and CDR2 sequences are SGHKS and YYEKEE (reference sequence). Trimming left V 1 base short and J 0 bases short, with 14 bases between. CDR3 bases: TGTGCCAGCAGCTTGACAGGGTTGGGGCTAGCCAAAAACATTCAGTACTTC. The encoded protein is CASSLTGLGLAKNIQYF. Variable domain in full (rest from reference TRBV5-5 and TRBJ2-4): DAGVTQSPTHLIKTRGQQVTLRCSPISGHKSVSWYQQVLGQGPQFIFQYYEKEERGRGNFPDRFSARQFPNYSSELNVNALLLGDSALYLCASSLTGLGLAKNIQYFGAGTRLSVL.

Only a few counts were recorded for this clone. The chain links TRBV6-5 to TRBJ2-1, with TRBD2 matching 9 bases. This CDR3 has 14 residues. V trimming: 2 bases; J trimming: 9 bases; junction bases outside the gene matches: 5. The germline CDR1 and CDR2 sequences are MNHEY and SVGAGI. In nucleotides, the CDR3 is TGTGCCAGCAGTTACCCCGGACTAGCGAGTGAGCAGTTCTTC. Translated, it gives CASSYPGLASEQFF.

The CDR3 nucleotides are TGTGCCAGTAGGGTTCCGGACAGACTCAACACCGGGGAGCTGTTTTTT. Translating it yields CASRVPDRLNTGELFF. The gene calls are TRBV21-1 and TRBJ2-2; the tabulated D call, TRBD1, remains unverified against the DNA. TRBV21-1 corresponds to a pseudogene. CDR3 length: 16 residues.

This sequence joins TRBV6-5 and TRBJ2-5; 7 positions agree with TRBD2. Germline V lookup: CDR1 MNHEY, CDR2 SVGAGI. CDR3 length: 14 residues. The trim removed 0 bases at V and 9 bases at J, leaving 7 bases unmatched. CDR3 protein: CASSYSGGAMAQYF. CDR3 bases: TGTGCCAGCAGTTACTCGGGAGGGGCGATGGCCCAGTACTTC.

The chain uses TRBV2 and TRBJ2-5, with 9 bases that match TRBD1. Germline CDR1 is SNHLY and CDR2 is FYNNEI. This CDR3 is built from 19 residues. V gave up 4 bases and J gave up 3 bases; unmatched junction bases: 18. CDR3 nucleotides: TGTGCCAGCAGTGTTGTGTCCGGGACAGGGTGGGGAGGCGAAGAGACCCAGTACTTC. This gives the protein CASSVVSGTGWGGEETQYF. The entire variable domain, with the rest obtained from reference TRBV2 and TRBJ2-5, is as follows: EPEVTQTPSHQVTQMGQEVILRCVPISNHLYFYWYRQILGQKVEFLVSFYNNEISEKSEIFDDQFSVERPDGSNFTLKIRSTKLEDSAMYFCASSVVSGTGWGGEETQYFGPGTRLLVL.

This clone was counted between two and nine times. The chain combines TRBV12-3 or TRBV12-4 with TRBJ1-1; no clear D gene. V lost 5 bases and J 7 bases, leaving 11 bases between the germline ends. The CDR3 covers 12 residues. In DNA, the CDR3 is TGTGCCAGCAGTCGATCAATCGGTGAAGCTTTCTTT. Residues: CASSRSIGEAFF.

The genes are TRBV6-1 and TRBJ2-7; the D gene is possibly TRBD1 (5 bases). Trimming shortened V by 0 bases and J by 1 base, and 10 bases separated the two germline ends. CDR1 is MNHNS and CDR2 is SASEGT in the germline V gene. The CDR3 has 15 residues. The CDR3 spells CASSEAGAGSYEQYF. For the CDR3, the DNA is TGTGCCAGCAGTGAAGCTGGGGCAGGGTCCTACGAGCAGTACTTC.

The chain uses TRBV11-2 and TRBJ1-2; D might be TRBD1 (5 bases). There are 13 residues in the CDR3. Trimming cost V 3 bases and J 2 bases, with 7 bases left between them. Germline V CDR1 and CDR2: SGHAT, FQNNGV. This CDR3 reads CASSFQGNYGYTF. CDR3 nucleotides: TGTGCCAGCAGCTTCCAGGGCAACTATGGCTACACCTTC.

This sequence joins TRBV29-1 and TRBJ1-2; tentative D call: TRBD1 (5 bases). CDR3 size: 12 residues. The V gene's germline CDR1 is SQVTM and CDR2 ANQGSEA. Trimming stripped 6 bases from V and 4 bases from J, with 12 bases between. As DNA, the CDR3 is TGCAGCGTGTTAGTGGGGGGCTATGGCTACACCTTC. The encoded protein is CSVLVGGYGYTF.

The rearrangement links TRBV9 to TRBJ2-1; D gene ambiguous. Per the germline V gene, CDR1 is SGDLS and CDR2 is YYNGEE. There are 15 residues in the CDR3. V was pared by 4 bases and J by 2 bases, with 13 bases between. This CDR3 reads CASSPTPTPYNEQFF. The CDR3 DNA sequence: TGTGCCAGCAGCCCCACTCCGACACCCTACAATGAGCAGTTCTTC.

This clone was counted between two and nine times. The chain is built from TRBV12-3 or TRBV12-4 and TRBJ1-4; D ambiguous. The CDR3 is 13 residues long. With 4 bases removed from V and 0 bases from J, the gap between germline ends came to 3 bases. CDR3 sequence reads: CASSSATNEKLFF. The CDR3 nucleotides read TGTGCCAGCAGTTCCGCAACTAATGAAAAACTGTTTTTT.

The genes are TRBV29-1 and TRBJ1-3; D ambiguous. This CDR3 comprises 14 residues. Trimming cost V 4 bases and J 4 bases, with 14 bases left between them. The germline V gene encodes CDR1 SQVTM and CDR2 ANQGSEA. The CDR3 DNA reads TGCAGCGTTGTTTCAAATGACCCGGGAAACACCATATATTTT. Translated, it gives CSVVSNDPGNTIYF.